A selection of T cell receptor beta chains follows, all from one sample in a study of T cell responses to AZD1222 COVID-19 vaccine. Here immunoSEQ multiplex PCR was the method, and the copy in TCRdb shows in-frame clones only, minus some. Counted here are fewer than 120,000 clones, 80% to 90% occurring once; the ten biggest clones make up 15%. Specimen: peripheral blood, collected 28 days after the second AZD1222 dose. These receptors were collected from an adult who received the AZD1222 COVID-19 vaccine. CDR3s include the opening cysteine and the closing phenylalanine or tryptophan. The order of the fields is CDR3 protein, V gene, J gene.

CDR3aa: CASSLGRTLYGYTF
v_gene: TRBV7-8
j_gene: TRBJ1-2

CDR3aa: CASRKGSYNEQFF
v_gene: TRBV27
j_gene: TRBJ2-1

CDR3aa: CASTLEPTGLITEAFF
v_gene: TRBV9
j_gene: TRBJ1-1

CDR3aa: CASTPGGERNYGYTF
v_gene: TRBV13
j_gene: TRBJ1-2

CDR3aa: CASRTSGTNSYNEQFF
v_gene: TRBV7-3
j_gene: TRBJ2-1

CDR3aa: CASSRTEINYGYTF
v_gene: TRBV4-2
j_gene: TRBJ1-2

CDR3aa: CASSLSGGADTQYF
v_gene: TRBV13
j_gene: TRBJ2-3

CDR3aa: CASSMTGRGLDTEAFF
v_gene: TRBV19
j_gene: TRBJ1-1

CDR3aa: CASRRGLGSELQPQHF
v_gene: TRBV19
j_gene: TRBJ1-5

CDR3aa: CASSSQRNTEAFF
v_gene: TRBV5-1
j_gene: TRBJ1-1

CDR3aa: CASSRDTEAFF
v_gene: TRBV4-2
j_gene: TRBJ1-1

CDR3aa: CASSGAAGANTEAFF
v_gene: TRBV6-6
j_gene: TRBJ1-1

CDR3aa: CASRLGQFHDEQYF
v_gene: TRBV3-1/TRBV3-2
j_gene: TRBJ2-7

CDR3aa: CASRQQGRAAEAFF
v_gene: TRBV2
j_gene: TRBJ1-1

CDR3aa: CASRPGSGANVLTF
v_gene: TRBV6-5
j_gene: TRBJ2-6

CDR3aa: CASSVTGVGKETQYF
v_gene: TRBV5-1
j_gene: TRBJ2-5

CDR3aa: CAISESSIGGRNQPQHF
v_gene: TRBV10-3
j_gene: TRBJ1-5

CDR3aa: CASSFAMGSEQFF
v_gene: TRBV5-5
j_gene: TRBJ2-1

CDR3aa: CASSIEGGASGNTIYF
v_gene: TRBV19
j_gene: TRBJ1-3

CDR3aa: CASSLESGNTIYF
v_gene: TRBV5-1
j_gene: TRBJ1-3

CDR3aa: CASETQMNTEAFF
v_gene: TRBV6-5
j_gene: TRBJ1-1

CDR3aa: CASSTGTGTAHGEAFF
v_gene: TRBV19
j_gene: TRBJ1-1

CDR3aa: CASSPSYGQLTYEQYF
v_gene: TRBV18
j_gene: TRBJ2-7

CDR3aa: CAWSAGSGNTIYF
v_gene: TRBV30
j_gene: TRBJ1-3

CDR3aa: CAINRGQGGSTDTQYF
v_gene: TRBV10-3
j_gene: TRBJ2-3

CDR3aa: CASSQVEGSGNTIYF
v_gene: TRBV4-1
j_gene: TRBJ1-3

CDR3aa: CASRLDSRSSTDTQYF
v_gene: TRBV5-4
j_gene: TRBJ2-3

CDR3aa: CASRLNFNQPQHF
v_gene: TRBV12-3/TRBV12-4
j_gene: TRBJ1-5

CDR3aa: CAISADRVETQYF
v_gene: TRBV10-3
j_gene: TRBJ2-5